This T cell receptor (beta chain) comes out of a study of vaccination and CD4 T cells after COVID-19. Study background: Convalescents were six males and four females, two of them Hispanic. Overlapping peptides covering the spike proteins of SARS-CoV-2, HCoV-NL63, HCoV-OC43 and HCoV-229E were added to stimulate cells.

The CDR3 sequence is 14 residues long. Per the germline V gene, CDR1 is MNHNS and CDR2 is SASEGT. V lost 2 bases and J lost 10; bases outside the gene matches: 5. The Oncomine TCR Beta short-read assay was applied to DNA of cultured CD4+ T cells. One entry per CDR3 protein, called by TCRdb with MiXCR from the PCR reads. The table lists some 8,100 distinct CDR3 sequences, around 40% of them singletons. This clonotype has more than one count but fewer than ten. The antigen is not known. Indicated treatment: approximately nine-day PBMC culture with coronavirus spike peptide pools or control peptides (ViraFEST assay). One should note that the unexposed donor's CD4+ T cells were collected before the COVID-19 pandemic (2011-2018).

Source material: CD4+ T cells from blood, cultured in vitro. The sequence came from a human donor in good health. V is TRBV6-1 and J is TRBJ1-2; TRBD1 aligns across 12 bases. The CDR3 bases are TGTGCCAGCAGTGAATTAAGGGACAGGGGGCACTACACCTTC. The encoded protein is CASSELRDRGHYTF.